These T cell receptor beta chains were read from a single sample in a study of human thymus T cells. Here immunoSEQ multiplex PCR was the method, and the copy in TCRdb shows in-frame clones only, minus some. The sample shows about 130,000 clones, around 94% of them seen only once. The specimen was thymus tissue. The receptors originated from a boy younger than two with a congenital heart defect but otherwise immunologically healthy. The CDR3 runs from the conserved cysteine through the conserved F or W. A D gene is named only where the DNA matches it firmly. Clone sizes are given selectively: once, few, many, or a class where the clone is expanded.

size: .; J: TRBJ2-6; length: 15; D: .; V: TRBV28; DNA: TGTGCCAGCAGTCCTGGCGGACCGAGGTCCAACGTCCTGACTTTC; CDR3: CASSPGGPRSNVLTF
size: .; J: TRBJ2-2; length: 15; D: .; V: TRBV5-6; DNA: TGTGCCAGCAGTTCAGGCGGGCAGAACACCGGGGAGCTGTTTTTT; CDR3: CASSSGGQNTGELFF
size: .; J: TRBJ2-1; length: 11; D: .; V: TRBV12-5; DNA: TGTGCTAGTGGTGTGTGCGGTGAGCAGTTCTTC; CDR3: CASGVCGEQFF
size: .; J: TRBJ2-4; length: 14; D: .; V: TRBV5-6; DNA: TGTGCCAGCAGCTCGGGGCGATCCAAAAACATTCAGTACTTC; CDR3: CASSSGRSKNIQYF
size: .; J: TRBJ2-3; length: 13; D: TRBD2; V: TRBV2; DNA: TGTGCCAGCAGTGAACGTGGACTAGCTGTTCGGTATTTT; CDR3: CASSERGLAVRYF
size: .; J: TRBJ2-3; length: 15; D: .; V: TRBV27; DNA: TGTGCCAGCAGTTTTAACAAGACTAGCACAGATACGCAGTATTTT; CDR3: CASSFNKTSTDTQYF
size: .; J: TRBJ2-5; length: 15; D: .; V: TRBV7-6; DNA: TGTGCCAGCAGCTTACCGCCGGGGCACCAAGAGACCCAGTACTTC; CDR3: CASSLPPGHQETQYF
size: .; J: TRBJ2-1; length: 18; D: TRBD2; V: TRBV6-1; DNA: TGTGCCAGCAGTGTCGCCGATGAGAGGCGGGGGGGTAAGAATGAGCAGTTCTTC; CDR3: CASSVADERRGGKNEQFF
size: .; J: TRBJ2-7; length: 15; D: .; V: TRBV6-1; DNA: TGTGCCAGCAGTTCAGGAAGGACACCGGTGGAGGAGCAGTACTTC; CDR3: CASSSGRTPVEEQYF
size: .; J: TRBJ2-3; length: 17; D: TRBD2; V: TRBV2; DNA: TGTGCCAGCAGTGAGGTACGGGGTAGCGGGGGACCAGATACGCAGTATTTT; CDR3: CASSEVRGSGGPDTQYF
size: .; J: TRBJ1-6; length: 15; D: .; V: TRBV6-6; DNA: TGTGCCACCCAGGACCTTAGCTCCTATAATTCACCCCTCCACTTT; CDR3: CATQDLSSYNSPLHF
size: .; J: TRBJ1-6; length: 16; D: .; V: TRBV4-3; DNA: TGCGCCAGCAGTCAAGCCTTCAGGAGATATAATTCACCCCTCCACTTT; CDR3: CASSQAFRRYNSPLHF
size: .; J: TRBJ2-5; length: 13; D: .; V: TRBV10-3; DNA: TGTGCCATCAGGGACGCTAGGGGAGAGACCCAGTACTTC; CDR3: CAIRDARGETQYF
size: .; J: TRBJ1-3; length: 16; D: .; V: TRBV14; DNA: TGTGCCAGCAGCCAAGACCCCCCCGGGGGGGACAACACCATATATTTT; CDR3: CASSQDPPGGDNTIYF
size: .; J: TRBJ2-1; length: 19; D: .; V: TRBV7-5; DNA: TGTGCCAGAAGCTTCTCGGGGACTAGCGGGGGCAGCTCCTACAATGAGCAGTTCTTC; CDR3: CARSFSGTSGGSSYNEQFF
size: .; J: TRBJ1-6; length: 16; D: .; V: TRBV11-2; DNA: TGTGCCAGCAGCTCAGTGAACCCGGTGGGGAATTCACCCCTCCACTTT; CDR3: CASSSVNPVGNSPLHF
size: once; J: TRBJ2-3; length: 16; D: .; V: TRBV27; DNA: TGTGCCAGCGGCGGCGCCGGTGGGGATAGCACAGATACGCAGTATTTT; CDR3: CASGGAGGDSTDTQYF
size: .; J: TRBJ2-7; length: 13; D: .; V: TRBV7-4; DNA: TGTGCCAGCAGCTCCGCGGACAGCCGCGAGCAGTACTTC; CDR3: CASSSADSREQYF
size: .; J: TRBJ2-1; length: 13; D: .; V: TRBV14; DNA: TGTGCCAGCAGCCAAGTGATGTTACATGAGCAGTTCTTC; CDR3: CASSQVMLHEQFF
size: .; J: TRBJ1-4; length: 15; D: TRBD1; V: TRBV28; DNA: TGTGCCAGCAGCCGGACAGGGGGACGTAATGAAAAACTGTTTTTT; CDR3: CASSRTGGRNEKLFF
size: .; J: TRBJ2-7; length: 16; D: TRBD2; V: TRBV4-1; DNA: TGCGCCAGCAGCGAAGGGCCCGGGGGGAACTCCTACGAGCAGTACTTC; CDR3: CASSEGPGGNSYEQYF
size: .; J: TRBJ1-2; length: 17; D: TRBD1; V: TRBV19; DNA: TGTGCCACCACACCATTCCCGCGGGGACAGGTTAACTATGGCTACACCTTC; CDR3: CATTPFPRGQVNYGYTF
size: .; J: TRBJ2-7; length: 15; D: TRBD2; V: TRBV5-1; DNA: TGCGCCAGCAGCTTGACTAGCGGGTTCCCCCGCGAGCAGTACTTC; CDR3: CASSLTSGFPREQYF
size: .; J: TRBJ1-4; length: 14; D: .; V: TRBV18; DNA: TGTGCCAGCTCACCAATCAGCGCCAATGAAAAACTGTTTTTT; CDR3: CASSPISANEKLFF
size: once; J: TRBJ2-3; length: 17; D: TRBD2; V: TRBV27; DNA: TGTGCCAGCAGCGCCACCTCGGGGGGGGGAAACACAGATACGCAGTATTTT; CDR3: CASSATSGGGNTDTQYF
size: .; J: TRBJ1-2; length: 12; D: .; V: TRBV2; DNA: TGTGCCACTCAACAGGGAGGCTATGGCTACACCTTC; CDR3: CATQQGGYGYTF
size: once; J: TRBJ1-5; length: 13; D: TRBD1; V: TRBV6-5; DNA: TGTGCCAGCAGGCGACAGGGAGATCAGCCCCAGCATTTT; CDR3: CASRRQGDQPQHF
size: .; J: TRBJ2-5; length: 12; D: .; V: TRBV28; DNA: TGTGCCAGCAGTTGGATGGGAGAGACCCAGTACTTC; CDR3: CASSWMGETQYF
size: .; J: TRBJ1-6; length: 16; D: .; V: TRBV5-6; DNA: TGTGCCAGCAGCCTCCGGACAGAACCGAATAATTCACCCCTCCACTTT; CDR3: CASSLRTEPNNSPLHF
size: .; J: TRBJ2-5; length: 11; D: .; V: TRBV30; DNA: TGTGCCTGGACGTTTGGAGAGACCCAGTACTTC; CDR3: CAWTFGETQYF
size: .; J: TRBJ2-7; length: 15; D: .; V: TRBV5-8; DNA: TGTGCCAGCCTAGCGTGGGGACTCGGACGGTACGAGCAGTACTTC; CDR3: CASLAWGLGRYEQYF
size: .; J: TRBJ2-3; length: 12; D: .; V: TRBV2; DNA: TGTGCCAGCAGGCCCCAGGCGGATACGCAGTATTTT; CDR3: CASRPQADTQYF
size: .; J: TRBJ2-7; length: 16; D: TRBD2; V: TRBV4-1; DNA: TGCGCCAGCAGCCAAGAGGTTAATAGCGGGGGTTACGAGCAGTACTTC; CDR3: CASSQEVNSGGYEQYF
size: .; J: TRBJ2-6; length: 16; D: TRBD1; V: TRBV19; DNA: TGTGCAAGTACCTCTCAGGGGGTAGAGGGGGCCAACGTCCTGACTTTC; CDR3: CASTSQGVEGANVLTF
size: .; J: TRBJ1-1; length: 15; D: .; V: TRBV4-3; DNA: TGCGCCAGCAGCCAAGACAGGGGAATGGGCACTGAAGCTTTCTTT; CDR3: CASSQDRGMGTEAFF
size: .; J: TRBJ2-3; length: 15; D: TRBD2; V: TRBV19; DNA: TGTGCCAGTAGGGGGGGGTCCTACCGCACAGATACGCAGTATTTT; CDR3: CASRGGSYRTDTQYF
size: .; J: TRBJ2-5; length: 15; D: .; V: TRBV13; DNA: TGTGCCAGCAGCCCAACATTCCGGGACTTGGAGACCCAGTACTTC; CDR3: CASSPTFRDLETQYF
size: .; J: TRBJ2-4; length: 20; D: TRBD2; V: TRBV4-1; DNA: TGCGCCAGCAGCCAAGATAAGTTAGGGACTAAAACTCTAGCCAAAAACATTCAGTACTTC; CDR3: CASSQDKLGTKTLAKNIQYF
size: .; J: TRBJ1-5; length: 15; D: TRBD1; V: TRBV7-2; DNA: TGTGCCAGCAGTGATCAGGGGGCGAGCAATCAGCCCCAGCATTTT; CDR3: CASSDQGASNQPQHF
size: once; J: TRBJ2-6; length: 15; D: TRBD1; V: TRBV19; DNA: TGTGCCAGTAGTCCCACAGGGGCCGGGGCCAACGTCCTGACTTTC; CDR3: CASSPTGAGANVLTF
size: .; J: TRBJ1-4; length: 16; D: .; V: TRBV28; DNA: TGTGCCAGCAGTCCAGGGTCCCCAGATGATAATGAAAAACTGTTTTTT; CDR3: CASSPGSPDDNEKLFF
size: .; J: TRBJ1-1; length: 15; D: TRBD1; V: TRBV15; DNA: TGTGCCACCAGCAGAGAACAGGGGTGGAAGACTGAAGCTTTCTTT; CDR3: CATSREQGWKTEAFF
size: .; J: TRBJ2-7; length: 18; D: TRBD1; V: TRBV30; DNA: TGTGCCTGGAGTGCTCACAGAGACAGGGAAAAGGTGTCCTACGAGCAGTACTTC; CDR3: CAWSAHRDREKVSYEQYF
size: .; J: TRBJ2-3; length: 18; D: .; V: TRBV9; DNA: TGTGCCAGCAGTGAAGGGCCCCGACCCCTTCGGACCACAGATACGCAGTATTTT; CDR3: CASSEGPRPLRTTDTQYF
size: .; J: TRBJ1-3; length: 17; D: .; V: TRBV5-8; DNA: TGTGCCAGCAGCTTTTCATACAGGGTGAACTCTGGAAACACCATATATTTT; CDR3: CASSFSYRVNSGNTIYF
size: .; J: TRBJ2-7; length: 15; D: .; V: TRBV4-3; DNA: TGCGCCAGCAGCCCGCATGTCAGCCCTTCCTACGAGCAGTACTTC; CDR3: CASSPHVSPSYEQYF
size: .; J: TRBJ1-2; length: 15; D: .; V: TRBV28; DNA: TGTGCCAGCAGTTTTAATTCGGGACGGACCTATGGCTACACCTTC; CDR3: CASSFNSGRTYGYTF
size: once; J: TRBJ1-2; length: 13; D: .; V: TRBV29-1; DNA: TGCAGCGCCTGGTCGCGGGGGATCAATGGCTACACCTTC; CDR3: CSAWSRGINGYTF
size: .; J: TRBJ2-1; length: 15; D: TRBD2; V: TRBV18; DNA: TGTGCCAGCTCACCAGTCCGGGGGGGCCCATATGAGCAGTTCTTC; CDR3: CASSPVRGGPYEQFF
size: .; J: TRBJ2-1; length: 18; D: .; V: TRBV7-2; DNA: TGTGCCAGCAGCTCCCGTGGGCGAGGGGGGGAGCGGTACAATGAGCAGTTCTTC; CDR3: CASSSRGRGGERYNEQFF
size: .; J: TRBJ1-1; length: 14; D: TRBD1; V: TRBV5-1; DNA: TGCGCCAGCAGGCCTGGGACAGGGGGATGTGAAGCTTTCTTT; CDR3: CASRPGTGGCEAFF
size: .; J: TRBJ2-2; length: 14; D: .; V: TRBV5-1; DNA: TGCGCCAGCAGCTGGAGCGGGAACACCGGGGAGCTGTTTTTT; CDR3: CASSWSGNTGELFF
size: .; J: TRBJ2-2; length: 14; D: .; V: TRBV27; DNA: TGTGCCAGCAGTTGGGGGCGCGACACCGGGGAGCTGTTTTTT; CDR3: CASSWGRDTGELFF
size: .; J: TRBJ2-3; length: 17; D: TRBD2; V: TRBV4-1; DNA: TGCGCCAGCAGCCAGGAGCCTCGACTAGCGTCTTTGGATACGCAGTATTTT; CDR3: CASSQEPRLASLDTQYF